This T cell receptor beta chain originates from a study of T cell changes during pregnancy in multiple sclerosis. The CDR3 contains 13 residues. Per germline, CDR1 MNHEY and CDR2 SVGAGI. V lost 6 bases and J lost 4, with 12 bases in between. Only in-frame clones appear in the TCRdb table, and some are missing; sequencing was by immunoSEQ multiplex PCR. The table has approximately 94,000 clones, around 92% seen once. The chain has TRBV6-5 and TRBJ1-1; D is ambiguous. The sample here was peripheral blood, taken after pregnancy. This TCR derives from a female donor with multiple sclerosis, enrolled in a pregnancy study. The CDR3 protein is CASSLTWSTEAFF. As DNA, the CDR3 is TGTGCCAGCAGCCTGACCTGGAGCACTGAAGCTTTCTTT.